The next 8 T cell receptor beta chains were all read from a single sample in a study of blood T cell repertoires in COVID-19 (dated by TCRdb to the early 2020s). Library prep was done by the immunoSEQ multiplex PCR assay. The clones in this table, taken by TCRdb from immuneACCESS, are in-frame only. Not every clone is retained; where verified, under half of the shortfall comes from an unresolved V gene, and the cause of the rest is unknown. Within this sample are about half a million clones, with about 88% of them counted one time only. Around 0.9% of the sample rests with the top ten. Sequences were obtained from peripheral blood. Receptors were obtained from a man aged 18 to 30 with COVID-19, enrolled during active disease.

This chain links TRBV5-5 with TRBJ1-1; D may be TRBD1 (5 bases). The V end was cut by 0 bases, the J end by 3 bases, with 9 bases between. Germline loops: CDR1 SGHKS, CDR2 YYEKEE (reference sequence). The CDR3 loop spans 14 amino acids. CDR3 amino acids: CASSLAGVDTEAFF. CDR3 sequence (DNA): TGTGCCAGCAGCTTGGCGGGGGTGGACACTGAAGCTTTCTTT.

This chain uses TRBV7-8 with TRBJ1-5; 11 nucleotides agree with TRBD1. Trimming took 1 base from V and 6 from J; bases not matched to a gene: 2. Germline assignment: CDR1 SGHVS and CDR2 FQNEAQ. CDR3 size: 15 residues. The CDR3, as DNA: TGTGCCAGCAGCTTAGGCGGGACAGGGGGTCAGCCCCAGCATTTT. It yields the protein CASSLGGTGGQPQHF.

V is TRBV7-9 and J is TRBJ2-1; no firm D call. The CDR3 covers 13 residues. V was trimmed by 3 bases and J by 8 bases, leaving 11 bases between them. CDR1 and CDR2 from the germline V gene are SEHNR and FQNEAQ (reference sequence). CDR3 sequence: CASSFSGNHEQFF. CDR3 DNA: TGTGCCAGCAGCTTTTCAGGTAATCATGAGCAGTTCTTC.

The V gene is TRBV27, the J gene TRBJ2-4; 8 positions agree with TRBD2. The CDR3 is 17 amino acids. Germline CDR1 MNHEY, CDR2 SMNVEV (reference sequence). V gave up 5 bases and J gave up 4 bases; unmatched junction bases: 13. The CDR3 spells CASSPIRRTSRKNIQYF. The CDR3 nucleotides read TGTGCCAGCAGTCCGATCCGTCGGACTAGCAGAAAAAACATTCAGTACTTC.

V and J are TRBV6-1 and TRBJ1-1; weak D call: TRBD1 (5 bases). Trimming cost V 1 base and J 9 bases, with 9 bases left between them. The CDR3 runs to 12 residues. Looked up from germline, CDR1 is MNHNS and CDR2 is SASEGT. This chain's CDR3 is CASSEGTSQAFF. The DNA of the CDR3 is TGTGCCAGCAGTGAAGGGACATCCCAAGCTTTCTTT.

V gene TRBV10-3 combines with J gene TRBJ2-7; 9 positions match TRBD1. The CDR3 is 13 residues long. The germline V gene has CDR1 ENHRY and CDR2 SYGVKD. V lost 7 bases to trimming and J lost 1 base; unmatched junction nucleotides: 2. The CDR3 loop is CAIKGQGSYEQYF. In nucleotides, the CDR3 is TGTGCCATCAAGGGACAGGGATCCTACGAGCAGTACTTC.

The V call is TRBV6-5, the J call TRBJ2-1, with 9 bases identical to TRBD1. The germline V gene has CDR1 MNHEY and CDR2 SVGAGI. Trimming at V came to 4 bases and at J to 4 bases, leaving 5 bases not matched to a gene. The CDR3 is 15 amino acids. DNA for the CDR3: TGTGCCAGCAGTTCTGACAGGGGGGTTTACAATGAGCAGTTCTTC. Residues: CASSSDRGVYNEQFF.

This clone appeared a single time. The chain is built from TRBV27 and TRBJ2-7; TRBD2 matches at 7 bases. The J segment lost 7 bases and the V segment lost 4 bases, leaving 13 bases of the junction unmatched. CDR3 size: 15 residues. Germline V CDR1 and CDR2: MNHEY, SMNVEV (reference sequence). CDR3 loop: CASSSTGGYLQEQYF. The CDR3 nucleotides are TGTGCCAGCAGTTCCACGGGAGGATACCTACAAGAGCAGTACTTC.